Listed below are T cell receptor beta chains from one sample, sequenced in a study of blood T cell repertoires in COVID-19. Using immunoSEQ multiplex PCR, the repertoire was profiled, and TCRdb retains in-frame clones only, with some absent. Among approximately 150,000 clones listed, around 77% were seen once. The specimen sequenced was peripheral blood. These receptors were obtained from a man over 45 with active or convalescent COVID-19. CDR3s include the opening cysteine and the closing phenylalanine or tryptophan. A row's size may be missing; if present it is once, few, many or a size class.

v_gene | abundance | CDR3aa
TRBV6-2/TRBV6-3 | NA | CASSSRLAGRNTGELFF
TRBV3-1/TRBV3-2 | NA | CASSQNPGQGSTEAFF
TRBV6-7 | NA | CASSYSARDQHF
TRBV6-7 | NA | CASRPQGNEQYF
TRBV10-3 | NA | CATRDSSYNEQFF
TRBV3-1/TRBV3-2 | NA | CASSPRGKTGGVTGELFF
TRBV7-8 | NA | CASSHQGSQPQHF
TRBV6-1 | NA | CASSEGLAGLSYEQYF
TRBV7-2 | NA | CASSLTVLSGNTIYF
TRBV20-1 | NA | CSASFGFNNEQFF
TRBV5-3 | NA | CARSLPNYGYTF
TRBV2 | once | CASSASGHETQYF
TRBV7-6 | NA | CASSFATGRRAGETQYF
TRBV28 | NA | CASSDPGQWGNTIYF
TRBV5-5 | NA | CASSPLADSRGYGYTF
TRBV27 | NA | CASSSGANYGYTF
TRBV6-4 | NA | CASSVPGGEGNTIYF
TRBV7-2 | NA | CASSLAGQGTEAFF
TRBV3-1/TRBV3-2 | NA | CASSHGGETQYF
TRBV27 | NA | CATRGLAGDEQYF
TRBV27 | NA | CASRPLAGGSDTQYF
TRBV4-1 | NA | CASTGGTDTQYF
TRBV10-3 | NA | CAISEKTGRHTEAFF
TRBV19 | NA | CASSIQGAETEAFF
TRBV2 | few | CASSSTREAFF
TRBV15 | NA | CATQRTSGSHLSYNEQFF
TRBV18 | NA | CASSPSGSTDTQYF
TRBV9 | NA | CASSYRDRGTEAFF
TRBV5-1 | NA | CASSSPGTGGPYEQYF
TRBV6-1 | NA | CASSEWDSSYGYTF
TRBV7-3 | NA | CASSPQGTSTDTQYF
TRBV3-1/TRBV3-2 | NA | CASSLRQGKQYF
TRBV2 | NA | CASSVPGWNTEAFF
TRBV28 | NA | CASSPPGQGVGPPLHF
TRBV5-4 | NA | CASTFDRADGYTF
TRBV13 | NA | CASSLIRGSTDTQYF
TRBV24-1 | NA | CATSAPGLAGEAKNIQYF
TRBV4-1 | few | CASSLRQGAANEQYF
TRBV2 | NA | CAGLLGDTDTQYF
TRBV7-9 | few | CASSLVGGDGQPQHF
TRBV6-5 | NA | CASSSYNRGLQPQHF
TRBV5-1 | NA | CASSSGTPNYGYTF
TRBV7-3 | few | CASSTNSGGDTGELFF
TRBV7-3 | NA | CASSPTGEETQYF
TRBV10-1 | few | CASSDGGALAVRSYNEQFF
TRBV11-2 | few | CASSTQAGGPHEQYF
TRBV2 | few | CASTYSFSSGANVLTF
TRBV15 | once | CATSRASGGHEQFF
TRBV6-5 | NA | CASSLTGLNTEAFF
TRBV30 | NA | CAWALGWGSLGYTF